Below, 26 T cell receptor beta chains from the same sample are listed, as sequenced in a study of blood T cell repertoires in COVID-19. Here immunoSEQ multiplex PCR was the method, and the copy in TCRdb shows in-frame clones only, minus some. The sample includes around 260,000 clones, approximately 91% of them seen just once. Material: peripheral blood. The origin of the receptors is a human donor in a cohort sampled during active COVID-19.

The chain combines TRBV7-3 with TRBJ2-7; 8 nucleotides match TRBD2. The V gene's germline CDR1 is SGHTA and CDR2 FQGTGA. V lost 1 base and J lost 6; bases outside the gene matches: 11. The CDR3 consists of 16 residues. CDR3 coding DNA: TGTGCCAGCAGCTTAAGTCCAGCGGGAGTGAAACCCGAGCAGTACTTC. As protein: CASSLSPAGVKPEQYF.

This sequence joins TRBV10-3 and TRBJ1-1, with 7 bases matching TRBD1. V gave up 7 bases and J gave up 1 base; unmatched junction bases: 9. The CDR3 runs 15 residues. CDR1 ENHRY and CDR2 SYGVKD come from the germline V gene. The CDR3 coding sequence is TGTGCCATCACAGACAGGGACGAGGGGAACACTGAAGCTTTCTTT. As protein: CAITDRDEGNTEAFF.

The DNA for the CDR3 is TGTGCCAGCAGTTACACCGGGACAGGGAGGGACGAGCAGTACTTC. It is translated as CASSYTGTGRDEQYF. V is TRBV6-5 and J is TRBJ2-7; 9 nucleotides agree with TRBD1. Germline assignment: CDR1 MNHEY and CDR2 SVGAGI. The J segment lost 5 bases and the V segment lost 2 bases, leaving 7 bases of the junction unmatched. This CDR3 has 15 residues.

This clone showed up just once. The chain carries TRBV21-1 and TRBJ1-4. TRBV21-1 is a listed pseudogene. The CDR3 sequence is 19 residues long. The CDR3 DNA is TGTGCCAGCAGCAAAGCCATAGGCCAGAGCCCGGACTCAAGTGAAAAACTGTTTTTT. Residues: CASSKAIGQSPDSSEKLFF.

The genes are TRBV3-1 (or the pseudogene TRBV3-2) and TRBJ2-3, with D perhaps matching TRBD1 (5 bases). V lost 2 bases and J lost 8, with 5 bases in between. This CDR3 is 11 amino acids long. Looked up from germline, CDR1 is LGHDT and CDR2 is YNNKEL (reference sequence). The CDR3 coding sequence is TGTGCCAGCAGCCAAAGGGGTACGCAGTATTTT. Translation: CASSQRGTQYF.

The J gene is TRBJ1-1, the V gene TRBV6-2 or TRBV6-3, with D maybe TRBD1 (5 bases). The CDR3 covers 13 residues. Trimming left V 4 bases short and J 4 bases short, with 10 bases between. Germline-derived CDR1 and CDR2 are MNHEY and SVGEGT. CDR3 DNA sequence: TGTGCCAGCAGTTCTCAGGGATCCACTGAAGCTTTCTTT. Translating it yields CASSSQGSTEAFF.

The rearrangement uses TRBV7-6 and TRBJ1-2, with 7 bases matching TRBD1. Germline V CDR1 and CDR2: SGHVS, FNYEAQ. The trim removed 5 bases at V and 0 bases at J, leaving 9 bases unmatched. This CDR3 region has 16 residues. Here the CDR3 reads CASSPRGGGTNYGYTF. For the CDR3, the DNA is TGTGCCAGCAGCCCCCGTGGAGGGGGCACTAACTATGGCTACACCTTC.

This clone appeared once. This chain connects TRBV6-6 to TRBJ2-3, with D maybe TRBD2 (5 bases). The CDR3 totals 16 residues. Trimming took 5 bases from V and 10 from J, leaving 25 bases between them. Germline CDR1 MNHNY, CDR2 SVGAGI (reference sequence). The CDR3 DNA is TGTGCCAGCAGTCCTGGTGAGGGAGTTGGGCTAGCTTCGCAGTATTTT. Its translation: CASSPGEGVGLASQYF.

The CDR3 reads CASSLGLAGEVYF. The CDR3 DNA sequence: TGTGCCAGTAGTCTCGGACTAGCGGGAGAGGTGTACTTC. The chain links TRBV19 to TRBJ2-7, with 13 bases fitting TRBD2. The CDR3 length is 13 residues. CDR1 LNHDA and CDR2 SQIVND come from the germline V gene (reference sequence). Trimming at V came to 5 bases and at J to 12 bases, leaving 7 bases not matched to a gene.

The chain employs TRBV24-1 and TRBJ2-7; D possibly corresponds to TRBD1 (6 bases). The V end was cut by 4 bases, the J end by 2 bases, with 17 bases between. Looked up from germline, CDR1 is KGHDR and CDR2 is SFDVKD. This CDR3 contains 16 residues. Here the CDR3 reads CATSEPGESITYEQYF. The CDR3, as DNA: TGTGCCACCAGTGAGCCAGGGGAGAGTATTACCTACGAGCAGTACTTC.

A few counts support this clone. The chain has TRBV3-1 (or the pseudogene TRBV3-2) and TRBJ2-5; no clear D gene. CDR3 length: 11 amino acids. With 2 bases removed from V and 7 bases from J, the gap between germline ends came to 5 bases. Germline V lookup: CDR1 LGHDT, CDR2 YNNKEL (reference sequence). The CDR3 DNA sequence: TGTGCCAGCAGCCAAACGGGGACCCAGTACTTC. This encodes CASSQTGTQYF.

The V call is TRBV19, the J call TRBJ2-1; 7 bases agree with TRBD2. CDR1 LNHDA and CDR2 SQIVND come from the germline V gene (reference sequence). With V trimmed by 3 bases and J by 8 bases, 7 bases remained unmatched. This CDR3 contains 14 residues. The chain's CDR3 is CASSILSGPDEQFF. The CDR3 nucleotides read TGTGCCAGTAGTATCCTTAGCGGGCCCGATGAGCAGTTCTTC.

The chain links TRBV7-2 to TRBJ1-4; TRBD1 agrees at 8 bases. Germline trimming cut 5 bases from V and 4 bases from J; bases unmatched to any gene: 6. The CDR3 has 15 amino acids. Germline V gene lookup returns CDR1 SGHTA and CDR2 FQGNSA. CDR3: CASSLDRGLNEKLFF. The DNA of the CDR3 is TGTGCCAGCAGCCTCGACAGGGGCCTTAATGAAAAACTGTTTTTT.

This clone appeared a single time. The chain links TRBV12-5 to TRBJ1-1; D is unclear. CDR3 length: 11 amino acids. Deletions cut 1 base from V and 11 bases from J, with 8 bases between. CDR1 and CDR2 from the germline V gene are LGHNT and FRNRAP. CDR3 sequence (DNA): TGTGCTAGTGGTTTGGAGTCAGTGGCTTTCTTT. Translated, it gives CASGLESVAFF.

The chain uses TRBV9 and TRBJ2-5, with 11 bases that match TRBD2. Germline V gene sequence: CDR1 SGDLS, CDR2 YYNGEE. Losses at the gene ends were 2 bases for V and 4 bases for J; bases not matched to a gene: 1. CDR3 length: 14 amino acids. CDR3 residues: CASSVLAGGETQYF. The CDR3 nucleotides read TGTGCCAGCAGCGTCCTAGCGGGGGGAGAGACCCAGTACTTC.

This chain joins TRBV6-2 or TRBV6-3 and TRBJ1-2; D not resolved. The germline CDR1 and CDR2 sequences are MNHEY and SVGEGT. V lost 3 bases to trimming and J lost 2 bases, with 25 bases between them. CDR3 size: 19 residues. The CDR3 sequence: CASSYPQIRGPHLNYGYTF. The CDR3 region has the DNA TGTGCCAGCAGTTATCCACAAATCCGCGGGCCCCATCTCAACTATGGCTACACCTTC.

The chain has TRBV6-2 or TRBV6-3 and TRBJ1-2, with D hard to call. Per germline, CDR1 MNHEY and CDR2 SVGEGT. With 1 base removed from V and 0 bases from J, the gap between germline ends came to 6 bases. The CDR3 has 14 amino acids. CDR3 amino acids: CASSYYGANYGYTF. DNA for the CDR3: TGTGCCAGCAGTTACTACGGGGCTAACTATGGCTACACCTTC.

The chain employs TRBV19 and TRBJ1-2; the D gene is possibly TRBD1 (6 bases). The V gene's germline CDR1 is LNHDA and CDR2 SQIVND (reference sequence). V lost 7 bases, J lost 8 bases, and 20 bases lay in between. The CDR3 contains 14 residues. CDR3 amino acids: CASTKRDTYKGYTF. The DNA of the CDR3 is TGTGCCAGTACAAAACGGGACACGTATAAAGGCTACACCTTC.

V usage is TRBV19 and J usage is TRBJ1-1; no reliable D call. Looked up from germline, CDR1 is LNHDA and CDR2 is SQIVND (reference sequence). Trimming left V 7 bases short and J 0 bases short, with 9 bases between. The CDR3 has 13 residues. As DNA, the CDR3 is TGTGCCAGTATGGAGTGGATGAACACTGAAGCTTTCTTT. Its translation: CASMEWMNTEAFF.

The chain couples TRBV2 to TRBJ2-3; TRBD2 matches 8 bases. The V and J ends lost 7 bases and 0 bases, in that order; junction bases with no gene match: 12. The germline CDR1 and CDR2 sequences are SNHLY and FYNNEI. CDR3 size: 17 residues. This CDR3 is CASTPLSSGTSTDTQYF. As DNA, the CDR3 is TGTGCCAGCACCCCTCTTAGTAGCGGGACGAGCACAGATACGCAGTATTTT. The variable domain in full, with the rest retrieved from reference TRBV2 and TRBJ2-3, is EPEVTQTPSHQVTQMGQEVILRCVPISNHLYFYWYRQILGQKVEFLVSFYNNEISEKSEIFDDQFSVERPDGSNFTLKIRSTKLEDSAMYFCASTPLSSGTSTDTQYFGPGTRLTVL.

This sequence joins TRBV5-1 and TRBJ2-7; D ambiguous. V lost 0 bases and J 2 bases, leaving 6 bases between the germline ends. The CDR3 consists of 13 residues. Germline V CDR1 and CDR2: SGHRS, YFSETQ. The CDR3 loop reads CASSLVSPYEQYF. The CDR3 DNA reads TGCGCCAGCAGCTTGGTTAGTCCCTACGAGCAGTACTTC.

The chain has TRBV4-1 and TRBJ1-3; D not resolved. The germline CDR1 and CDR2 sequences are MGHRA and YSYEKL. The CDR3 is 14 residues long. Between the trimmed V and J ends, which lost 4 bases and 3 bases, there was a span of 10 bases. CDR3 loop: CASSPSKSGNTIYF. The CDR3 DNA sequence: TGCGCCAGCAGCCCCTCTAAGAGTGGAAACACCATATATTTT.

The rearrangement uses TRBV28 and TRBJ1-2; D possibly corresponds to TRBD1 (6 bases). Germline CDR1 reads MDHEN; CDR2 reads SYDVKM. The germline V and J ends were trimmed by 4 bases and 4 bases, with 13 bases remaining between them. CDR3 length: 14 amino acids. The CDR3 DNA is TGTGCCAGCAGTTCAGAGAGAGGGGGCTATGGCTACACCTTC. It specifies CASSSERGGYGYTF.

The rearrangement uses TRBV7-3 and TRBJ2-3, with 7 bases identical to TRBD2. The trim removed 4 bases at V and 2 bases at J, leaving 12 bases unmatched. The CDR3 spans 17 residues. Germline V gene lookup returns CDR1 SGHTA and CDR2 FQGTGA. The CDR3 coding sequence is TGTGCCAGCAGCTCTGGGTTAGCGGGTCCTTTCACAGATACGCAGTATTTT. Its protein product is CASSSGLAGPFTDTQYF.

The chain couples TRBV25-1 to TRBJ2-5; 10 bases agree with TRBD2. V dropped 6 bases and J dropped 1; count of bases not matched to a gene: 8. CDR1 is MGHDK, CDR2 SYGVNS, per germline. The CDR3 consists of 16 residues. The CDR3 is CASSGRGLAAQETQYF. The CDR3 DNA reads TGTGCCAGCAGCGGGCGAGGACTAGCGGCCCAAGAGACCCAGTACTTC. Filled out from reference TRBV25-1 and TRBJ2-5, the complete variable domain reads EADIYQTPRYLVIGTGKKITLECSQTMGHDKMYWYQQDPGMELHLIHYSYGVNSTEKGDLSSESTVSRIRTEHFPLTLESARPSHTSQYLCASSGRGLAAQETQYFGPGTRLLVL.

This chain links TRBV12-5 with TRBJ2-6, with D possibly TRBD1 on 6 matching bases. CDR1 is LGHNT, CDR2 FRNRAP, per germline. The CDR3 sequence is 19 residues long. V lost 5 bases and J 2 bases, leaving 22 bases between the germline ends. For the CDR3, the DNA is TGTGCTAGTGGTCCTGCCCGGAAGGACAGCAGGGCTGGGGCCAACGTCCTGACTTTC. This encodes CASGPARKDSRAGANVLTF.